This TCR beta chain was profiled in a study of early T cells in non-severe SARS-CoV-2 infection. Study as a whole: Bulk RNA from unsorted whole blood was sequenced; chains were unpaired.

The germline V gene has CDR1 SGDLS and CDR2 YYNGEE. CDR3 length: 17 amino acids. The ends lost 4 bases at V and 7 bases at J; junction bases unmatched: 17. cDNA molecules, individually, were tagged with unique molecular identifiers. Each CDR3 protein is one row after TCRdb ran MiXCR on the 5' RACE reads. The table records approximately 69,000 distinct CDR3 sequences, about 10% of them present only once. The chain links TRBV9 to TRBJ2-1; 7 bases are a match to TRBD2. This sequence was found in an adult who was a healthcare worker with PCR-confirmed SARS-CoV-2 infection or an uninfected control (not recorded which). The source was whole blood, collected at baseline. The CDR3: CASSLVPTRGGVNEQFF. The CDR3, as DNA: TGTGCCAGCAGCTTAGTCCCAACCCGTGGGGGGGTTAATGAGCAGTTCTTC.